Shown below are 5 T cell receptor beta chains from a single sample sequenced in a study of cytomegalovirus exposure and HLA in healthy donors. Both 60 Vbeta primers and 13 Jbeta primers went into the PCR. Produced via immunoSEQ multiplex PCR; TCRdb's table is partial and in-frame only. The sample consists of about 210,000 clones, 82% of them appearing once. What was sequenced was PBMCs. The receptors stem from a man aged 35-49 years in good health and CMV-seropositive.

This clone was found once. The CDR3 region is CASSLLAGQDEQFF. Written as DNA, the CDR3 is TGTGCCAGCAGCCTACTAGCGGGGCAGGATGAGCAGTTCTTC. The V gene is TRBV7-9, the J gene TRBJ2-1, with 10 bases fitting TRBD2. Trimming took 5 bases from V and 8 from J; bases not matched to a gene: 6. Germline loops: CDR1 SEHNR, CDR2 FQNEAQ (reference sequence). This CDR3 contains 14 residues. Full variable domain (rest looked up from reference TRBV7-9 and TRBJ2-1): DTGVSQNPRHKITKRGQNVTFRCDPISEHNRLYWYRQTLGQGPEFLTYFQNEAQLEKSRLLSDRFSAERPKGSFSTLEIQRTEQGDSAMYLCASSLLAGQDEQFFGPGTRLTVL.

This sequence joins TRBV30 and TRBJ2-7, with D hard to call. The CDR3 sequence is 15 residues long. In germline, CDR1 is GTSNPN, CDR2 SVGIG (reference sequence). Trimming cost V 3 bases and J 2 bases, with 17 bases left between them. CDR3 DNA: TGTGCCTGGAGCCGTACCGGTGCGAACCCCTACGAGCAGTACTTC. Translated: CAWSRTGANPYEQYF.

The chain has TRBV11-3 and TRBJ2-1; 12 bases match TRBD2. The CDR3 is 16 amino acids. CDR1 SGHNT and CDR2 YENEEA come from the germline V gene. V lost 5 bases and J lost 7; bases outside the gene matches: 9. CDR3 coding DNA: TGTGCCAGCAGCCAAAATAGACTAGCGGGAGATAATGAGCAGTTCTTC. Translating it yields CASSQNRLAGDNEQFF.

This clone was counted only a few times. The chain has TRBV6-6 and TRBJ2-7, with D perhaps TRBD1 (6 bases). The CDR3 is 15 amino acids. V shed 5 bases and J shed 4 bases, with 18 bases lying between them. Germline CDR1 reads MNHNY; CDR2 reads SVGAGI (reference sequence). CDR3 residues: CASSPIGGSPYEQYV. The CDR3 nucleotides are TGTGCCAGCAGTCCTATAGGGGGATCACCTTACGAGCAGTACGTC.

This clone was detected only once. The V gene is TRBV6-5, the J gene TRBJ1-3, with no clear D. The V gene's germline CDR1 is MNHEY and CDR2 SVGAGI. This CDR3 spans 16 amino acids. The V end lost 0 bases, the J end lost 2 bases, and 11 bases lay between the germline ends. CDR3 nucleotides: TGTGCCAGCAGTTACTCGATCCCCGGGGCTGGAAACACCATATATTTT. This codes for CASSYSIPGAGNTIYF.